What follows describes a single T cell receptor beta chain. Its antigen is not identified. This sample is drawn from a study of CD8+ T cells in alopecia areata. Study-wide results and limits: Scalp samples also contribute reads from the resident alphabeta T cells found in normal skin.

Extraction and reverse transcription of RNA yielded cDNA as the sequencing template. Profiling relied on immunoSEQ multiplex PCR, and the TCRdb table lists in-frame clones only, not all of them. The table lists more than 90,000 clones, roughly two thirds of them singletons. This CDR3 is 15 amino acids long. The V gene lost 1 base and the J gene lost 4 bases, with 13 bases spanning the gap. The germline gives CDR1 LNHDA, CDR2 SQIVND (reference sequence). J is TRBJ1-2 and V is TRBV19, with a tentative D call TRBD1 (6 bases). The receptor's source is a human donor in good health. Sequencing was carried out using CD4+ T cells sorted from blood. CDR3 bases: TGTGCCAGTAGTATAGGGGGGGCCTCGGTCTATGGCTACACCTTC. It encodes CASSIGGASVYGYTF.